Sequencing of this TCR beta chain was carried out in a study of blood T cell repertoires in COVID-19. Recruits, aged roughly 18 to 100 years, lived in around 24 US areas. This clone was recorded many times. CDR3 length: 16 residues. Trimming removed 4 bases at V and 4 bases at J, with 18 bases between. The assay was immunoSEQ multiplex PCR, and TCRdb's table has in-frame clones only and misses some. Found here are about 220,000 clones, approximately 80% of them singletons; the top ten hold roughly 1.3%. The chain links TRBV23-1 to TRBJ2-3, with TRBD1 as a possible D gene (5 bases). TRBV23-1 is known as an ORF, though its function is uncertain. The receptor's source is a woman aged 40 to 50 with acute COVID-19. Material for sequencing was PBMCs or T cells enriched from blood (not recorded which). Here the CDR3 reads CASSRKVLTVADTQYF. DNA for the CDR3: TGCGCCAGCAGTCGAAAGGTCTTGACAGTTGCAGATACGCAGTATTTT.